These T cell receptor beta chains were read from a single sample in a study of blood T cells in healthy people across ages. TCRdb re-analysed the 5' RACE reads in MiXCR, keeping a single row per CDR3 protein. The table has about a million distinct CDR3 sequences, roughly 51% seen once. Sequencing was performed on blood. All receptors derive from a woman aged 60 to 75 in good health. Both conserved end residues are trimmed from each CDR3. The order of the fields is J gene, CDR3 length, V gene, CDR3 protein.

TRBJ2-7 | 12 | TRBV4-2 | ASSQGASNYEQY
TRBJ2-5 | 13 | TRBV29-1 | SVLRLAGPQETQY
TRBJ2-5 | 11 | TRBV7-2 | ASSRPEGRTQY
TRBJ2-5 | 13 | TRBV20-1 | SASPGTSGGETQY
TRBJ2-4 | 10 | TRBV3-1 | ASSQDPGREY
TRBJ1-5 | 12 | TRBV24-1 | ATTQGIGNQPQH
TRBJ2-5 | 16 | TRBV15 | ATSRIALMASSKETQY
TRBJ2-7 | 11 | TRBV28 | ASKLQGAYEQY
TRBJ2-5 | 13 | TRBV2 | ASIRTVTSVETQY
TRBJ2-3 | 14 | TRBV7-9 | ASTVTGTTGTDTQY
TRBJ2-1 | 11 | TRBV9 | ASSVAGQDEQF
TRBJ2-4 | 11 | TRBV24-1 | ATSASGGSIQY
TRBJ2-2 | 16 | TRBV9 | ASSVATAPRGATGELF
TRBJ2-5 | 13 | TRBV4-3 | ASSQSGRGYNEQY
TRBJ2-7 | 11 | TRBV28 | ASTPGQIHEQY
TRBJ2-1 | 14 | TRBV5-1 | ASSFRLEGRGNEQF
TRBJ2-3 | 15 | TRBV3-1 | ASSGEASSFPTDTQY
TRBJ2-3 | 14 | TRBV3-1 | ASSPGWGGVSDTQY
TRBJ2-1 | 12 | TRBV5-1 | ASSLGNGYNEQF
TRBJ2-3 | 16 | TRBV5-1 | ASSQASGSASGVDTQY
TRBJ2-5 | 12 | TRBV20-1 | SAPPGTTQETQY
TRBJ2-3 | 13 | TRBV7-2 | ASSLVATGEDTQY
TRBJ1-5 | 11 | TRBV12-3/TRBV12-4 | ASTRTVGQPQH
TRBJ2-3 | 16 | TRBV7-2 | ASSYRPQLADITDTQY
TRBJ2-1 | 12 | TRBV5-1 | ASTSSGAYNEQF
TRBJ2-4 | 10 | TRBV12-3/TRBV12-4 | ASRDVVDIQY
- | 12 | TRBV4-2 | ASSQGGSGGTQY
TRBJ2-1 | 12 | TRBV5-1 | ASRGLATYNEQF
TRBJ2-2 | 12 | TRBV7-7 | ASSLADGTGELF
TRBJ2-6 | 12 | TRBV2 | ASGLDSGANVLT
TRBJ2-3 | 13 | TRBV10-3 | ATRRTVTNTDTQY
TRBJ1-6 | 14 | TRBV7-9 | ASSLGTGASNSPLH
TRBJ2-1 | 14 | TRBV5-6 | ASSIPSRASYNEQF
TRBJ2-5 | 12 | TRBV20-1 | SARDGRGEETQY
TRBJ2-3 | 14 | TRBV28 | ASSPQIQGTADTQY
TRBJ2-7 | 9 | TRBV6-6 | ASAGSREQY
TRBJ1-1 | 11 | TRBV14 | ASSQDRRVEAF
TRBJ2-1 | 10 | TRBV20-1 | SAGNLAYEQF
TRBJ2-3 | 11 | TRBV2 | ASSEWRADTQY
TRBJ2-7 | 10 | TRBV29-1 | SVEDSSYEQY
TRBJ1-2 | 14 | TRBV27 | ASSSSTGEHTYGYT
TRBJ2-3 | 14 | TRBV4-2 | ASSQDHGTNTDTQY
TRBJ2-1 | 15 | TRBV6-2/TRBV6-3 | ASSYAPSGGEIYEQF
TRBJ2-7 | 13 | TRBV6-1 | ASILGVAGVETQY
TRBJ2-7 | 13 | TRBV25-1 | ASSERTSGAYEQY
- | 12 | TRBV7-9 | ASTRPGREETQY
TRBJ2-1 | 14 | TRBV7-8 | ASSLRGWEGRDEQF
TRBJ2-4 | 14 | TRBV18 | ASSPSPGLGGNIQY
- | 9 | TRBV6-2/TRBV6-3 | ASSYRNEQY
TRBJ2-3 | 16 | TRBV5-1 | ASSLDMGHPRSTDTQY
TRBJ1-2 | 13 | TRBV12-3/TRBV12-4 | ASSPQGQGAYGYT
TRBJ2-7 | 13 | TRBV28 | ASSSGLAGVREQY
TRBJ2-3 | 15 | TRBV6-2/TRBV6-3 | ASTPYKAGVVSDTQY
TRBJ2-3 | 13 | TRBV29-1 | SVTTIGSRTDTQY
TRBJ2-1 | 12 | TRBV7-2 | ASSFGQGSNEQF